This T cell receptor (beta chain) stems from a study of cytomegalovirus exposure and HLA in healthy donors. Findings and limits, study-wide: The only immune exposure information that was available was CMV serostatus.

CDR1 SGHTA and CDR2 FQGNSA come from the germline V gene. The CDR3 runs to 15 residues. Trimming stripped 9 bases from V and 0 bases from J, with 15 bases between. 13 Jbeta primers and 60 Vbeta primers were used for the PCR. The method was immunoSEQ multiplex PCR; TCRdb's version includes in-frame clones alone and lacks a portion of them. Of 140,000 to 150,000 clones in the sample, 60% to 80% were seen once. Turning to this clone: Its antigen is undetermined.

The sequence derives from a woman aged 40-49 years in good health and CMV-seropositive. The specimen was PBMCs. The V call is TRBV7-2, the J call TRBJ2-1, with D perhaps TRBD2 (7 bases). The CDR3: CASTNRGGSYNEQFF. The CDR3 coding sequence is TGTGCCAGTACTAATAGGGGGGGCTCCTACAATGAGCAGTTCTTC. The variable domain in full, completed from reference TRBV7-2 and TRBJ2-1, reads GAGVSQSPSNKVTEKGKDVELRCDPISGHTALYWYRQSLGQGLEFLIYFQGNSAPDKSGLPSDRFSAERTGGSVSTLTIQRTQQEDSAVYLCASTNRGGSYNEQFFGPGTRLTVL.